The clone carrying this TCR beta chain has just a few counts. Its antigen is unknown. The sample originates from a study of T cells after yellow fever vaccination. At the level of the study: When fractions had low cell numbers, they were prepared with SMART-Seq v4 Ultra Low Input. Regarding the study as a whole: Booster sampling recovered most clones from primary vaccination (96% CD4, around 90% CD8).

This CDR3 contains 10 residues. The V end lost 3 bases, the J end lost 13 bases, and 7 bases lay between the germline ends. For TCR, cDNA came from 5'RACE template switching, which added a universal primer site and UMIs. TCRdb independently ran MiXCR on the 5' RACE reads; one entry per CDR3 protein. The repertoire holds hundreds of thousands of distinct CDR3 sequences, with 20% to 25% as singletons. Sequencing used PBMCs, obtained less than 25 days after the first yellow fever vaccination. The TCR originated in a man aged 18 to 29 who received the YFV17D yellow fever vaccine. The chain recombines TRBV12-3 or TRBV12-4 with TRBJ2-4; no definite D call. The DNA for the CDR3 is TGTGCCAGCAGTTTGTCACGGCAGTACTTC. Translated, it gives CASSLSRQYF.